The sequence of this T cell receptor beta chain was determined in a study of molecular identifiers for immune sequencing clone quantification. Comments on this clonotype: Its specificity is not known.

The V end lost 4 bases, the J end lost 5 bases, and 8 bases lay between the germline ends. Germline V gives CDR1 SEHNR, CDR2 FQNEAQ (reference sequence). This CDR3 has 13 amino acids. Findings of the study overall: Whereas clones above 20 RNA copies held under 1% of naive-cell molecules, they held over 98% of effector molecules.

With 10%, 30% or 50% of RNA, 20,000 to 1,000,000 naive CD8 T cells were sequenced. Naive CD8 T cells were sorted, and the gate applied was CD8+CD4-CCR7+CD45RA+. MiXCR, applied by TCRdb to the PCR reads, yields one record per CDR3 protein. This sample has approximately 670,000 distinct CDR3 sequences, with just under 20% found just once. The specimen sequenced was naive CD8+ T cells from blood, with Jurkat cell RNA spiked in. The subset: FACS-sorted CD8+CD4-CCR7+CD45RA+ naive T cells. The V and J genes are TRBV7-9 and TRBJ2-2, with D perhaps matching TRBD2 (6 bases). The clonotype comes from a human donor in good health. Some libraries in this study had Jurkat cell RNA spiked in. The CDR3 spells CASSWGETGELFF. The CDR3 DNA reads as TGTGCCAGCAGCTGGGGGGAAACCGGGGAGCTGTTTTTT.